This T cell receptor (beta chain) was sequenced in a study of regulatory T cells in long-lasting Graves disease. Investigators prepared the TCR beta libraries by applying iRepertoire HTBI primers and Arm-PCR of CDR3 regions. TCRdb ran MiXCR on the multiplex PCR reads and lists one entry per CDR3 protein. This sample has about 560,000 distinct CDR3 sequences, with about 16% found just once. Time point in this sample: newly diagnosed GD, antithyroid drugs for less than 3 months. From PBMCs, RNA was extracted and then used to make the TCR library. American Thyroid Association guidelines defined how Graves' disease was diagnosed. Per the germline V gene, CDR1 is MDHEN and CDR2 is SYDVKM. The ends were cut back, 4 bases at V and 6 bases at J, with 12 bases in the middle. This CDR3 contains 13 residues. This clonotype has ten or more counts. This sample also belongs to another study, concerning T cells in Graves' hyperthyroidism and ophthalmopathy. That investigation notes: Clinical symptoms, serum thyroxine and TRAb, thyroid ultrasound and orbital computed tomography were used for the diagnoses.

This receptor was obtained from a man aged 18 to 29 with Graves disease. J is TRBJ2-5 and V is TRBV28; the D gene is possibly TRBD1 (5 bases). The specimen comprised peripheral blood mononuclear cells (PBMCs), sampled at new diagnosis, from a patient treated with antithyroid drugs. Written as DNA, the CDR3 is TGTGCCAGCAGTTCAGGGTGGGCGAAGACCCAGTACTTC. Residues: CASSSGWAKTQYF. The variable domain in full, with the rest retrieved from reference TRBV28 and TRBJ2-5, is DVKVTQSSRYLVKRTGEKVFLECVQDMDHENMFWYRQDPGLGLRLIYFSYDVKMKEKGDIPEGYSVSREKKERFSLILESASTNQTSMYLCASSSGWAKTQYFGPGTRLLVL.